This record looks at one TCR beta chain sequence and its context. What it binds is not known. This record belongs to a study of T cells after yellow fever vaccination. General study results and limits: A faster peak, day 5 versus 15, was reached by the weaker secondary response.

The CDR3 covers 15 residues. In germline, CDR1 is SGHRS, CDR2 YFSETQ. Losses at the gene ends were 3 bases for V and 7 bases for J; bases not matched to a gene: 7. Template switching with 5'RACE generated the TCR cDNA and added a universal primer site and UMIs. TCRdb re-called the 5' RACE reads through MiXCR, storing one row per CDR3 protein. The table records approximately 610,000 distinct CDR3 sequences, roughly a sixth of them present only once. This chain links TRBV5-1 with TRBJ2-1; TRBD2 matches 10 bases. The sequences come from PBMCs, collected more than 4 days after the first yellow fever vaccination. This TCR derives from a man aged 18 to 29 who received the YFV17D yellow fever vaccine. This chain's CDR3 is CASSWQAGGLNEQFF. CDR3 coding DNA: TGCGCCAGCAGCTGGCAAGCGGGGGGGCTTAATGAGCAGTTCTTC.